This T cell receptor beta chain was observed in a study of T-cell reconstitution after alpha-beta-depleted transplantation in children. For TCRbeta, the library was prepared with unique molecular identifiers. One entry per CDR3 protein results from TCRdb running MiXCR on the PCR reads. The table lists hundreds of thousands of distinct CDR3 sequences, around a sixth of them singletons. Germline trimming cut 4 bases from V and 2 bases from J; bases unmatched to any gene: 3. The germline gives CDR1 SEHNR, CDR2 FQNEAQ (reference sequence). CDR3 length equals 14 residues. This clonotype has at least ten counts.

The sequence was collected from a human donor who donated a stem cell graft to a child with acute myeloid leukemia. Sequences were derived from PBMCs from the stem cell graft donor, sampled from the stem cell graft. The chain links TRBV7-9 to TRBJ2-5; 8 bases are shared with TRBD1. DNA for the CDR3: TGTGCCAGCAGCTGGACAGGGTCACAAGAGACCCAGTACTTC. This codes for CASSWTGSQETQYF. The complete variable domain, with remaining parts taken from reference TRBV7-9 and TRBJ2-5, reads DTGVSQNPRHKITKRGQNVTFRCDPISEHNRLYWYRQTLGQGPEFLTYFQNEAQLEKSRLLSDRFSAERPKGSFSTLEIQRTEQGDSAMYLCASSWTGSQETQYFGPGTRLLVL.